These 7 T cell receptor beta chains were sequenced from one sample in a study of T cell repertoires in cytomegalovirus infection. For these TCRs, the target antigens are not known. A single record per CDR3 protein comes from TCRdb applying MiXCR to the reads. Here the sample spans 650,000 to 900,000 distinct CDR3 sequences, almost 30% being singletons. This sample comprised cultured CD8+ T cells from PBMCs, obtained from culture after CMV antigen stimulation. All receptors come from a human donor in good health (CMV status not recorded). Some clones in this sample may be carry-over from other donors' samples.

This CDR3 reads CASSFGQGGNGYTF. The CDR3 coding sequence is TGTGCCAGCAGCTTCGGACAGGGTGGTAATGGCTACACCTTC. V gene TRBV7-6 combines with J gene TRBJ1-2; 8 nucleotides agree with TRBD1. CDR1 and CDR2 (germline): SGHVS, FNYEAQ. J gave up 6 bases and V 3 bases, and 6 bases lay outside the gene matches. The CDR3 is 14 residues long.

In its sample, this clonotype was seen a few times. This sequence joins TRBV5-1 and TRBJ1-1; maybe TRBD1 (6 bases). CDR1 and CDR2 from the germline V gene are SGHRS and YFSETQ. This CDR3 spans 14 amino acids. Trimming removed 0 bases from V and 6 bases from J, with 12 bases in between. The CDR3 DNA is TGCGCCAGCAGCTTGGCAGGGGAAGTCCCTGAAGCTTTCTTT. Its protein is CASSLAGEVPEAFF.

Concerning this clonotype: A read error may explain this, as a much larger clone is one base away. The chain employs TRBV12-3 or TRBV12-4 and TRBJ1-1; D unclear. V gave up 9 bases and J gave up 5 bases, with 16 bases separating them. The CDR3 is 13 residues long. Here the CDR3 reads CARSLNGPTEAFF. CDR3 DNA: TGTGCCAGGAGCCTCAACGGGCCTACTGAAGCTTTCTTT.

This clonotype was observed many times. The V gene is TRBV7-6, the J gene TRBJ2-1; D may be TRBD1 or TRBD2 (5 bases each). The CDR3 has 14 residues. Germline CDR1 and CDR2: SGHVS and FNYEAQ. V was shortened by 9 bases and J by 0 bases, with 12 bases between the two germline ends. For the CDR3, the DNA is TGTGCCAGTCAGGCAGGGAGCTCCTACAATGAGCAGTTCTTC. Amino acid sequence: CASQAGSSYNEQFF.

This clonotype came up a few times. This chain connects TRBV15 to TRBJ1-3; D not certain. Looked up from germline, CDR1 is LNHNV and CDR2 is YYDKDF (reference sequence). V was cut by 0 bases and J by 0 bases, with 12 bases left in between. The CDR3 is 17 amino acids. In DNA form, the CDR3 reads TGTGCCACCAGCAGAGATCGGGCAGGAGGCTCTGGAAACACCATATATTTT. It is translated as CATSRDRAGGSGNTIYF.

The chain links TRBV7-9 to TRBJ1-4, with 10 bases that match TRBD1. CDR3 length equals 18 residues. The junction had 13 bases not matched to a gene; V was cut back by 5 bases and J by 4 bases. Germline V gene lookup returns CDR1 SEHNR and CDR2 FQNEAQ (reference sequence). The CDR3 is CASSQTGQGPAFNEKLFF. CDR3 nucleotides: TGTGCCAGCAGCCAAACGGGACAGGGGCCGGCTTTTAATGAAAAACTGTTTTTT.

This rearrangement joins TRBV10-2 to TRBJ1-1; a weak D match, TRBD1 (5 bases). The CDR3 contains 14 residues. Per germline, CDR1 WSHSY and CDR2 SAAADI. Trimming stripped 6 bases from V and 2 bases from J, with 13 bases between. As DNA, the CDR3 is TGCGCCAGCAGCGACCAGGGTGTCAACACTGAAGCTTTCTTT. Its translation is CASSDQGVNTEAFF.